This is a list of T cell receptor beta chains from one sample in a study of T cells in Graves' hyperthyroidism and ophthalmopathy. MiXCR, run by TCRdb on the multiplex PCR reads, gives a single entry per CDR3 protein. Among around 400,000 distinct CDR3 sequences listed, about 16% were seen once. Sequenced: blood. Receptors were obtained from a woman aged 55-69 years with Graves' ophthalmopathy. Both conserved end residues are part of each CDR3. The D gene is left open where the match is weak. Expanded clones are given a class, and other clones once, few, many or no size at all.

abundance,d_gene,v_gene,j_gene,CDR3nt,CDR3aa
.,.,TRBV28,TRBJ1-5,TGTGCCAGCAGGTTGGTGGTCAATCAGCCCCAGCATTTT,CASRLVVNQPQHF
.,TRBD2,TRBV24-1,TRBJ2-1,TGTGCCACCAGTGACCCCCTAGCGGACGGAGATGAGCAGTTCTTC,CATSDPLADGDEQFF
many,TRBD2,TRBV30,TRBJ2-1,TGTGCCTGGAGTCCCGGGGGGAATGAGCAGTTCTTC,CAWSPGGNEQFF
many,TRBD2,TRBV6-2/TRBV6-3,TRBJ2-1,TGTGCCAGCAGTCCTTGGGAGGGGAGGGCCGGCCATGAGCAGTTCTTC,CASSPWEGRAGHEQFF
.,TRBD2,TRBV10-2,TRBJ2-3,TGCGCCAGCAGCCATGGACTAGCCAGAGCAGATACGCAGTATTTT,CASSHGLARADTQYF
many,TRBD1,TRBV9,TRBJ2-7,TGTGCCAGCAGCGCCGGGACAGGGGGCTCCTACGAGCAGTACTTC,CASSAGTGGSYEQYF
.,TRBD2,TRBV5-1,TRBJ2-2,TGCGCCAGCAGCTTGGCCGCTACGGGACTAGCGGGAGGGCCGGACACCGGGGAGCTGTTTTTT,CASSLAATGLAGGPDTGELFF
.,.,TRBV7-2,TRBJ1-5,TGTGCCAGCAGCTTATCAGTCCTATATAGCAATCAGCCCCAGCATTTT,CASSLSVLYSNQPQHF
.,TRBD1,TRBV2,TRBJ1-5,TGTGCCAGCAGGCGACAGGGGATGGGTCAGCCCCAGCATTTT,CASRRQGMGQPQHF
few,.,TRBV29-1,TRBJ2-3,TGCAGCGCCGGGGAGTCCGGCACAGATACGCAGTATTTT,CSAGESGTDTQYF
few,TRBD2,TRBV5-1,TRBJ2-3,TGCGCCAGCAGCTTGGTGGCTAGCGGGCGACCATTTAGCACAGATACGCAGTATTTT,CASSLVASGRPFSTDTQYF
many,.,TRBV7-3,TRBJ2-2,TGTGCCAGCAGCCCGCCCGGGCTCAACACCGGGGAGCTGTTTTTT,CASSPPGLNTGELFF
many,TRBD2,TRBV5-1,TRBJ2-5,TGCGCCAGCAGCTTGGGGACTAGCGGGAGGACGACCCAGTACTTC,CASSLGTSGRTTQYF
.,.,TRBV18,TRBJ1-3,TGTGCCAGCTCACCAAAGGTGACAGTCTCTGGAAACACCATATATTTT,CASSPKVTVSGNTIYF